The 12 T cell receptor beta chains below all came from one sample that was sequenced in a study of a mutant IDH1 vaccine in newly diagnosed glioma. As to time point: week 47, end of study. Each dose delivered 300 ug of mutant IDH1 20-mer peptide subcutaneously with imiquimod. These receptors lack a known antigen. Data came from immunoSEQ multiplex PCR; TCRdb stores just in-frame clones and leaves some out. The table lists almost 95,000 clones, under 90% of them singletons, with around 0.77% in the top ten. The specimen comprised PBMCs, sampled from a glioma patient whose treatment included an IDH1 peptide vaccine. Every receptor here comes from a woman between 45 and 65 years old with glioma.

This clone was observed a single time. The J gene is TRBJ2-7, the V gene TRBV27, with TRBD1 identical over 8 bases. The V gene end was trimmed by 5 bases and the J gene end by 2 bases; junction bases not matched to a gene: 11. Germline V gene lookup returns CDR1 MNHEY and CDR2 SMNVEV (reference sequence). The CDR3 has 16 residues. The CDR3 protein is CASSRSSGTGAYEQYF. CDR3 nucleotide sequence: TGTGCCAGCAGTCGTTCCTCCGGGACAGGAGCCTACGAGCAGTACTTC.

The rearrangement links TRBV9 to TRBJ2-2, with a weak D call TRBD1 (6 bases). This CDR3 region has 15 residues. V shed 4 bases and J shed 4 bases, with 14 bases lying between them. CDR1 and CDR2 from the germline V gene are SGDLS and YYNGEE. CDR3 DNA: TGTGCCAGCAGCCTCCGGACAGCGACCACCGGGGAGCTGTTTTTT. Residues: CASSLRTATTGELFF.

The V gene is TRBV5-5, the J gene TRBJ2-1, with TRBD2 as a possible D gene (6 bases). V lost 3 bases, J lost 0 bases, and 16 bases lay in between. Germline V gene sequence: CDR1 SGHKS, CDR2 YYEKEE (reference sequence). The CDR3 is 17 residues long. The CDR3 region has the DNA TGTGCCAGCAGCTCCCAGGGACTGAGGTCCTCCTACAATGAGCAGTTCTTC. This codes for CASSSQGLRSSYNEQFF.

V is TRBV5-6 and J is TRBJ2-5, with 11 bases that match TRBD2. The germline CDR1 and CDR2 sequences are SGHDT and YYEEEE. The CDR3 consists of 15 residues. The V gene end was trimmed by 4 bases and the J gene end by 2 bases; junction bases not matched to a gene: 4. CDR3 residues: CASSRTSGHQETQYF. The CDR3 DNA reads as TGTGCCAGCAGCCGGACTAGCGGGCATCAAGAGACCCAGTACTTC.

The V and J genes are TRBV6-5 and TRBJ2-1; D is possibly TRBD2 (5 bases). This CDR3 is built from 15 residues. V was clipped by 1 base and J by 4 bases, with 11 bases between them. Looked up from germline, CDR1 is MNHEY and CDR2 is SVGAGI. CDR3 protein: CASSYYLAAYNEQFF. The DNA for the CDR3 is TGTGCCAGCAGTTACTATCTAGCAGCATACAATGAGCAGTTCTTC.

The rearrangement joins TRBV19 to TRBJ2-7, with 11 bases matching TRBD2. Germline CDR1 LNHDA, CDR2 SQIVND (reference sequence). The CDR3 extends over 17 amino acids. Germline trimming cut 2 bases from V and 4 bases from J; bases unmatched to any gene: 10. The CDR3 here is CASSITSGSSPLYEQYF. The DNA of the CDR3 is TGTGCCAGTAGTATAACTAGCGGGAGCAGTCCCTTGTACGAGCAGTACTTC.

Only one count was recorded for this clone. The chain couples TRBV2 to TRBJ1-1, with 9 bases lining up with TRBD1. The V segment lost 6 bases and the J segment 1 base; nucleotides outside the gene matches: 6. Germline V gives CDR1 SNHLY, CDR2 FYNNEI. The CDR3 covers 15 residues. CDR3 sequence: CASRRDRVGNTEAFF. As DNA, the CDR3 is TGTGCCAGCAGACGGGACAGGGTTGGGAACACTGAAGCTTTCTTT.

The chain is built from TRBV5-1 and TRBJ2-5; D uncertain. The V gene's germline CDR1 is SGHRS and CDR2 YFSETQ. This CDR3 contains 15 residues. Trimming took 0 bases from V and 1 from J, leaving 10 bases between them. The CDR3 sequence is CASSLEPAGQETQYF. CDR3 nucleotides: TGCGCCAGCAGCTTGGAGCCCGCCGGCCAAGAGACCCAGTACTTC.

The J gene is TRBJ2-7, the V gene TRBV9; the D call may be TRBD1 or TRBD2 (5 bases each). Trimming took 2 bases from V and 0 from J, leaving 12 bases between them. The CDR3 is 15 residues long. Germline V lookup: CDR1 SGDLS, CDR2 YYNGEE. The chain's CDR3 is CASSVRDRPSYEQYF. For the CDR3, the DNA is TGTGCCAGCAGCGTCCGGGACCGACCCTCCTACGAGCAGTACTTC.

The chain recombines TRBV29-1 with TRBJ2-1; 10 nucleotides agree with TRBD2. Trimming took 7 bases from V and 3 from J; bases not matched to a gene: 3. Germline values: CDR1 SQVTM, CDR2 ANQGSEA. The CDR3 is 13 residues long. The CDR3 coding sequence is TGCAGCGGACTAGCGGGCCTCTACAATGAGCAGTTCTTC. This codes for CSGLAGLYNEQFF.

The CDR3 is CASSSRQGVSYEQYF. CDR3 in DNA: TGTGCCAGCAGTTCCCGACAGGGGGTCTCCTACGAGCAGTACTTC. The chain couples TRBV28 to TRBJ2-7; 9 nucleotides line up with TRBD1. The CDR3 runs to 15 residues. Germline CDR1 and CDR2: MDHEN and SYDVKM. V trimming: 4 bases; J trimming: 0 bases; junction bases outside the gene matches: 4.

The gene calls are TRBV30 and TRBJ2-5; D uncertain. The germline gives CDR1 GTSNPN, CDR2 SVGIG (reference sequence). Deletions cut 2 bases from V and 5 bases from J, with 12 bases between. The length of the CDR3 is 13 residues. For the CDR3, the DNA is TGTGCCTGGAGTTCGACCTATCTGGAGACCCAGTACTTC. It is translated as CAWSSTYLETQYF.